Below, 21 T cell receptor beta chains from the same sample are listed, as sequenced in a study of blood T cell repertoires in COVID-19. Generated by immunoSEQ multiplex PCR, the TCRdb table keeps only in-frame clones and is missing some. The sample contains over 200,000 clones, around 78% of which appear only once. The sequencing sample was made of peripheral blood. The receptors originated from a woman in her seventies with active or convalescent COVID-19.

This clone appeared a few times. The CDR3 coding sequence is TGCAGCGTATCCCAGGGGCCGTACACTGAAGCTTTCTTT. This codes for CSVSQGPYTEAFF. The chain combines TRBV29-1 with TRBJ1-1; D is perhaps TRBD1 (6 bases). The CDR3 is 13 amino acids. Trimming took off 6 bases at V and 3 bases at J, with 14 bases between the two ends. Germline CDR1 reads SQVTM; CDR2 reads ANQGSEA.

The chain uses TRBV5-1 and TRBJ2-2; possibly TRBD2 for D (6 bases). The CDR3 spans 15 residues. Trimming shortened V by 2 bases and J by 3 bases, and 11 bases separated the two germline ends. Germline CDR1 and CDR2: SGHRS and YFSETQ. CDR3: CASSFGGGDTGELFF. In DNA, the CDR3 is TGCGCCAGCAGCTTCGGTGGAGGGGACACCGGGGAGCTGTTTTTT.

The chain employs TRBV19 and TRBJ2-1, with D perhaps matching TRBD2 (6 bases). The V gene lost 2 bases and the J gene lost 8 bases, with 7 bases spanning the gap. This CDR3 comprises 12 residues. From germline, CDR1 is LNHDA and CDR2 SQIVND (reference sequence). The CDR3 nucleotides read TGTGCCAGTAGTATACGCGGGGATGAGCAGTTCTTC. This codes for CASSIRGDEQFF.

This chain uses TRBV30 with TRBJ2-5; 8 bases align to TRBD2. CDR1 and CDR2 (germline): GTSNPN, SVGIG (reference sequence). This CDR3 is 14 amino acids long. J gave up 2 bases and V 2 bases, and 4 bases lay outside the gene matches. CDR3: CAWSPGGGQETQYF. In nucleotides, the CDR3 is TGTGCCTGGAGTCCTGGCGGGGGGCAAGAGACCCAGTACTTC.

This chain connects TRBV14 to TRBJ2-3; a weak D match, TRBD2 (6 bases). Germline V gene sequence: CDR1 SGHDN, CDR2 FVKESK. The CDR3 has 15 amino acids. V lost 0 bases, J lost 6 bases, and 13 bases lay in between. CDR3 DNA sequence: TGTGCCAGCAGCCAAGATAGGAGGGGCTGGGATACGCAGTATTTT. Translated, it gives CASSQDRRGWDTQYF.

This clone appeared once. This chain connects TRBV5-4 to TRBJ2-1; 11 bases fit TRBD1. Germline loops: CDR1 SGHNT, CDR2 YYREEE (reference sequence). The CDR3 loop spans 17 amino acids. V trimming: 3 bases; J trimming: 3 bases; junction bases outside the gene matches: 8. CDR3 sequence reads: CASSWGSGTGGYNEQFF. The CDR3 coding sequence is TGTGCCAGCAGCTGGGGATCTGGGACAGGGGGCTACAATGAGCAGTTCTTC.

The chain carries TRBV28 and TRBJ2-1, with 8 bases that match TRBD1. Germline V CDR1 and CDR2: MDHEN, SYDVKM. This CDR3 has 14 residues. V lost 7 bases and J lost 8; bases outside the gene matches: 10. This CDR3 reads CASNAATGDDEQFF. The CDR3, as DNA: TGTGCCAGCAATGCCGCGACAGGGGACGATGAGCAGTTCTTC.

The chain joins TRBV5-4 to TRBJ2-5; 7 bases align to TRBD2. Germline V gives CDR1 SGHNT, CDR2 YYREEE (reference sequence). The V segment lost 4 bases and the J segment 4 bases; nucleotides outside the gene matches: 10. The CDR3 loop spans 15 amino acids. Here the CDR3 reads CASSPWGGGGETQYF. DNA for the CDR3: TGTGCCAGCAGCCCCTGGGGAGGCGGGGGAGAGACCCAGTACTTC. The full variable domain, with the rest looked up from reference TRBV5-4 and TRBJ2-5, is ETGVTQSPTHLIKTRGQQVTLRCSSQSGHNTVSWYQQALGQGPQFIFQYYREEENGRGNFPPRFSGLQFPNYSSELNVNALELDDSALYLCASSPWGGGGETQYFGPGTRLLVL.

V usage is TRBV5-6 and J usage is TRBJ2-3; D uncertain. There are 13 residues in the CDR3. With 10 bases removed from V and 4 bases from J, the gap between germline ends came to 16 bases. CDR1 is SGHDT and CDR2 is YYEEEE in the germline V gene. The CDR3 spells CASRSRTPDTQYF. The CDR3, as DNA: TGTGCCTCCCGTTCGAGAACTCCAGATACGCAGTATTTT.

This clone showed up just once. The chain recombines TRBV19 with TRBJ2-1; 10 bases line up with TRBD2. Germline V gene lookup returns CDR1 LNHDA and CDR2 SQIVND (reference sequence). The CDR3 loop spans 19 amino acids. After removal of 7 bases from V and 3 bases from J, the junction contained 18 bases not matched to a gene. The CDR3 loop is CASTSQGLAGAIDYNEQFF. The CDR3 DNA reads as TGTGCCAGTACCTCTCAGGGGCTAGCGGGGGCCATCGACTACAATGAGCAGTTCTTC.

This clone occurred a few times. CDR3 nucleotides: TGCGCCAGCAGCTTGACAGGGAAGGTGGACGAGCAGTACTTC. Translated, it gives CASSLTGKVDEQYF. The chain carries TRBV5-1 and TRBJ2-7, with a tentative D call TRBD1 (6 bases). The CDR3 extends over 14 amino acids. Germline CDR1 reads SGHRS; CDR2 reads YFSETQ. Between the trimmed V and J ends, which lost 1 base and 5 bases, there was a span of 13 bases.

The chain has TRBV30 and TRBJ1-2; D ambiguous. Trimming stripped 0 bases from V and 0 bases from J, with 8 bases between. Germline loops: CDR1 GTSNPN, CDR2 SVGIG (reference sequence). CDR3 size: 14 residues. CDR3 residues: CAWSVTLANYGYTF. Here the CDR3 DNA reads TGTGCCTGGAGTGTAACCTTAGCTAACTATGGCTACACCTTC.

The CDR3 is CASSYPTGTGVGEQYF. The CDR3 DNA reads TGTGCCAGCAGTTACCCGACCGGGACAGGGGTAGGCGAGCAGTACTTC. V usage is TRBV27 and J usage is TRBJ2-7; 10 bases align to TRBD1. The CDR3 totals 16 residues. V trimming: 4 bases; J trimming: 6 bases; junction bases outside the gene matches: 12. CDR1 and CDR2 (germline): MNHEY, SMNVEV (reference sequence).

The chain couples TRBV19 to TRBJ2-3; 7 bases match TRBD2. CDR1 is LNHDA, CDR2 SQIVND, per germline (reference sequence). The CDR3 has 16 residues. V shed 5 bases, J shed 4 bases, and the junction held 12 bases outside the gene matches. The CDR3 reads CASSHPAGVVADTQYF. The CDR3 nucleotides read TGTGCCAGTAGTCATCCGGCGGGAGTGGTTGCAGATACGCAGTATTTT.

J is TRBJ2-1 and V is TRBV5-6; D perhaps matches TRBD2 (6 bases). Per germline, CDR1 SGHDT and CDR2 YYEEEE. The V gene lost 3 bases and the J gene lost 2 bases, with 12 bases spanning the gap. CDR3 length: 15 residues. CDR3 amino acids: CASSSGDFPYNEQFF. CDR3 nucleotides: TGTGCCAGCAGCTCGGGGGATTTCCCCTACAATGAGCAGTTCTTC.

This clone appeared once. The chain joins TRBV6-5 to TRBJ1-1; a weak D match, TRBD1 (6 bases). The CDR3 totals 14 residues. Germline V gene data show CDR1 as MNHEY and CDR2 as SVGAGI. V lost 2 bases, J lost 4 bases, and 11 bases lay in between. DNA for the CDR3: TGTGCCAGCAGTTACCTCACAGGGAGCACTGAAGCTTTCTTT. Protein product: CASSYLTGSTEAFF.

This clone was seen only once. CDR3 sequence reads: CASSLDSGASSYNEQFF. CDR3 nucleotides: TGTGCCAGCAGCTTGGATTCAGGGGCGAGCTCCTACAATGAGCAGTTCTTC. The rearrangement uses TRBV5-5 and TRBJ2-1, with D maybe TRBD1 (6 bases). V lost 0 bases to trimming and J lost 0 bases, with 13 bases between them. The CDR3 extends over 17 amino acids. CDR1 and CDR2 from the germline V gene are SGHKS and YYEKEE (reference sequence).

V is TRBV27 and J is TRBJ1-5, with 9 bases lining up with TRBD1. The V gene end was trimmed by 7 bases and the J gene end by 3 bases; junction bases not matched to a gene: 13. CDR1 is MNHEY and CDR2 is SMNVEV in the germline V gene (reference sequence). The CDR3 has 17 amino acids. CDR3 sequence (DNA): TGTGCCAGCAAAACCTTCGTAGGGACAGGGTTCAATCAGCCCCAGCATTTT. Translating it yields CASKTFVGTGFNQPQHF.

There are a few counts of this clone. The rearrangement links TRBV2 to TRBJ2-2; maybe TRBD1 (6 bases). CDR1 and CDR2 (germline): SNHLY, FYNNEI. This CDR3 is 14 amino acids long. Trimming pared 6 bases from V and 0 bases from J, leaving 8 bases between. The CDR3 is CASRWDTNTGELFF. CDR3 bases: TGTGCCAGCAGATGGGACACGAACACCGGGGAGCTGTTTTTT.

The chain has TRBV6-2 or TRBV6-3 and TRBJ2-5; D is possibly TRBD1 (5 bases). Trimming pared 5 bases from V and 1 base from J, leaving 14 bases between. CDR1 and CDR2 (germline): MNHEY, SVGEGT. This CDR3 has 15 residues. CDR3: CASSGRQILQETQYF. CDR3 nucleotide sequence: TGTGCCAGCAGTGGCCGACAGATCCTCCAAGAGACCCAGTACTTC.

V is TRBV19 and J is TRBJ1-3; 7 nucleotides align to TRBD1. Losses at the gene ends were 5 bases for V and 0 bases for J; bases not matched to a gene: 7. Looked up from germline, CDR1 is LNHDA and CDR2 is SQIVND (reference sequence). The CDR3 length is 16 residues. The CDR3 here is CASSRDSGLSGNTIYF. The CDR3 DNA is TGTGCCAGTAGTCGGGACAGCGGACTCTCTGGAAACACCATATATTTT.